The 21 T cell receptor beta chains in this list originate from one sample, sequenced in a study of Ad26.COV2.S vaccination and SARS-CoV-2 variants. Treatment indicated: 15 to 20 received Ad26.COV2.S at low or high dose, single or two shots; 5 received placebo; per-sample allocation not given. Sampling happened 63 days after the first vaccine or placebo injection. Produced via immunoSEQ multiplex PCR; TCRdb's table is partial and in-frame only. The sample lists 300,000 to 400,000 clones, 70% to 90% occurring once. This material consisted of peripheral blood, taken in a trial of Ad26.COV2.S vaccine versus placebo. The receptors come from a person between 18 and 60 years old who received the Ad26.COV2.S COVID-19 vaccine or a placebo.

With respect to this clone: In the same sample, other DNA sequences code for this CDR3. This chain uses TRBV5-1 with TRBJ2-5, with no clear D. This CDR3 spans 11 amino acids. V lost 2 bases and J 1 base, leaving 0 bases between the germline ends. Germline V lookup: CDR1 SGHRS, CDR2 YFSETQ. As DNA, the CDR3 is TGCGCCAGCAGCTTCCAAGAGACCCAGTACTTC. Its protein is CASSFQETQYF.

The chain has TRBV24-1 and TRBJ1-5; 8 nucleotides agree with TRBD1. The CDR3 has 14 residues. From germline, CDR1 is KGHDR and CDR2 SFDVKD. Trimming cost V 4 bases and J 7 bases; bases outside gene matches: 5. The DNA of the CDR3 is TGTGCCACCAGTGAGGGACAGGATAGACAGCCCCAGCATTTT. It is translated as CATSEGQDRQPQHF.

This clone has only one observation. The CDR3 here is CASSLWTAGELFF. DNA for the CDR3: TGCGCCAGCAGCCTATGGACAGCCGGGGAGCTGTTTTTT. The chain is built from TRBV5-1 and TRBJ2-2; possible D gene TRBD1, 6 bases. The V and J ends lost 4 bases and 6 bases respectively, with 10 bases between them. CDR3 length equals 13 residues. From germline, CDR1 is SGHRS and CDR2 YFSETQ. Drawing the rest from reference TRBV5-1 and TRBJ2-2, the complete variable domain is KAGVTQTPRYLIKTRGQQVTLSCSPISGHRSVSWYQQTPGQGLQFLFEYFSETQRNKGNFPGRFSGRQFSNSRSEMNVSTLELGDSALYLCASSLWTAGELFFGEGSRLTVL.

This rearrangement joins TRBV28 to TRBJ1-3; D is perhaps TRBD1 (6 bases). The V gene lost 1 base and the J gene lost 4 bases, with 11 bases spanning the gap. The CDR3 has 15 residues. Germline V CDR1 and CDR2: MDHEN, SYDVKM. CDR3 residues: CASSLLTGTGNTIYF. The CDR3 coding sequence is TGTGCCAGCAGTTTATTAACAGGGACAGGAAACACCATATATTTT. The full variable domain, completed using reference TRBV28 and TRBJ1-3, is DVKVTQSSRYLVKRTGEKVFLECVQDMDHENMFWYRQDPGLGLRLIYFSYDVKMKEKGDIPEGYSVSREKKERFSLILESASTNQTSMYLCASSLLTGTGNTIYFGEGSWLTVV.

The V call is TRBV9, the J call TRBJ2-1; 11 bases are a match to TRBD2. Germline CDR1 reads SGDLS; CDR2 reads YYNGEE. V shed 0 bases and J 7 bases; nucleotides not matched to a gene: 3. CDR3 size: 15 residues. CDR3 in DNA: TGTGCCAGCAGCGTAGTTACTAGCGGGGGTAATGAGCAGTTCTTC. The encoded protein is CASSVVTSGGNEQFF.

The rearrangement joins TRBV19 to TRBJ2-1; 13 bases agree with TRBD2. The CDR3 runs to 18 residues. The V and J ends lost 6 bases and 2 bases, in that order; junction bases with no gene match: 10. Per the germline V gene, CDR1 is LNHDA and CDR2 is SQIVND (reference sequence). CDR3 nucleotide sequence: TGTGCCAGTAGGGGGGTGGGACTAGCGGGGACAACCTACAATGAGCAGTTCTTC. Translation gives CASRGVGLAGTTYNEQFF. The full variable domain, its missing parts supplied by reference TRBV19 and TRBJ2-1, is DGGITQSPKYLFRKEGQNVTLSCEQNLNHDAMYWYRQDPGQGLRLIYYSQIVNDFQKGDIAEGYSVSREKKESFPLTVTSAQKNPTAFYLCASRGVGLAGTTYNEQFFGPGTRLTVL.

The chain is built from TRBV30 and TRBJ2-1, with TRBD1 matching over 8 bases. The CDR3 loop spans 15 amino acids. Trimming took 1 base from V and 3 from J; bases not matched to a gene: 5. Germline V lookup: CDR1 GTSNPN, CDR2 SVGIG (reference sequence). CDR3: CAWSGTGKVYNEQFF. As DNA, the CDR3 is TGTGCCTGGAGTGGGACAGGGAAAGTCTACAATGAGCAGTTCTTC.

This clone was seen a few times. CDR3 bases: TGTGCCAGCAGTTCCGCCCCCGGCGGGGGTACGGAGACCCAGTACTTC. Residues: CASSSAPGGGTETQYF. The V call is TRBV6-2 or TRBV6-3, the J call TRBJ2-5; 7 bases map to TRBD2. The CDR3 covers 16 residues. V gave up 4 bases and J gave up 5 bases; unmatched junction bases: 13. CDR1 and CDR2 (germline): MNHEY, SVGEGT.

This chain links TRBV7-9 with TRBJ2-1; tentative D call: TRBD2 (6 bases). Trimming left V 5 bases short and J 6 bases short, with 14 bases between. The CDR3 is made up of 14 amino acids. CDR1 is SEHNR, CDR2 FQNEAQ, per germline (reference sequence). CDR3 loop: CASSPVSAGNEQFF. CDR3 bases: TGTGCCAGCAGCCCCGTTTCAGCGGGCAATGAGCAGTTCTTC.

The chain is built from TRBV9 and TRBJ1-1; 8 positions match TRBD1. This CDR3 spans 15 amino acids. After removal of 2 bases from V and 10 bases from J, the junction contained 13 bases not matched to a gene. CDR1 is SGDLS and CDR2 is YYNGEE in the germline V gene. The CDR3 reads CASSVLLTGAEGAFF. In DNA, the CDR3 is TGTGCCAGCAGCGTCCTACTGACAGGGGCTGAGGGAGCTTTCTTT.

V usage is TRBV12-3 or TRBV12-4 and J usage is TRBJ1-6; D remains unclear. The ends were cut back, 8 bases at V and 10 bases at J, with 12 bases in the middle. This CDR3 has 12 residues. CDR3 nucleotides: TGTGCCAGCGCGGAGGGAGGCTCACCCCTCCACTTT. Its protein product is CASAEGGSPLHF.

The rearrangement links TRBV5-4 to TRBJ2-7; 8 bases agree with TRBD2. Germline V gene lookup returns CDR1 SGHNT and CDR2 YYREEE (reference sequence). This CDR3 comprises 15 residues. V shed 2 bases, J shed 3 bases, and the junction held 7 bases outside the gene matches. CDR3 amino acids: CASSFNGGGLYEQYF. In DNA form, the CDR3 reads TGTGCCAGCAGCTTTAATGGCGGGGGGCTCTACGAGCAGTACTTC.

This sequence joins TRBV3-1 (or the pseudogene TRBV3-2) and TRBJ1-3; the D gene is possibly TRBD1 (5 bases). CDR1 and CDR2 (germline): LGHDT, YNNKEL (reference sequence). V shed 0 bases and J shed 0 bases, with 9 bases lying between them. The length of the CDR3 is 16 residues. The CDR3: CASSQDRVLSGNTIYF. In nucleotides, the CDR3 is TGTGCCAGCAGCCAAGACAGGGTCCTCTCTGGAAACACCATATATTTT.

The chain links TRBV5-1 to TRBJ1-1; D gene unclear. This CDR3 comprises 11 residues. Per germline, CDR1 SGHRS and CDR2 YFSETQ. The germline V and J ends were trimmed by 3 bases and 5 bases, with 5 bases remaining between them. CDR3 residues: CASSSVTEAFF. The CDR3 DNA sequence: TGCGCCAGCAGCTCCGTAACTGAAGCTTTCTTT.

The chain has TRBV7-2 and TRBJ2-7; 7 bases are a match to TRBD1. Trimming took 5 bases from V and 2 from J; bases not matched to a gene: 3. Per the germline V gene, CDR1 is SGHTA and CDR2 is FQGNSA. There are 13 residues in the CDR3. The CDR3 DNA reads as TGTGCCAGCAGCGACAGGGCCCCCTACGAGCAGTACTTC. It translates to CASSDRAPYEQYF.

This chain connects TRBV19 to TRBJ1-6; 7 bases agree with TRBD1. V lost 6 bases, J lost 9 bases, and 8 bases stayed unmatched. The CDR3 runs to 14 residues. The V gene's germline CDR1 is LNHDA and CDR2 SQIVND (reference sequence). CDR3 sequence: CASRPQGEASPLHF. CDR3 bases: TGTGCCAGTAGACCCCAGGGGGAGGCTTCACCCCTCCACTTT.

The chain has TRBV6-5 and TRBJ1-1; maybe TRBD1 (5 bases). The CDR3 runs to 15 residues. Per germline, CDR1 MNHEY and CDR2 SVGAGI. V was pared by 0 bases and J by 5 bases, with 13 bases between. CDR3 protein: CASSYSIGGETEAFF. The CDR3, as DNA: TGTGCCAGCAGTTACTCGATTGGGGGAGAAACTGAAGCTTTCTTT.

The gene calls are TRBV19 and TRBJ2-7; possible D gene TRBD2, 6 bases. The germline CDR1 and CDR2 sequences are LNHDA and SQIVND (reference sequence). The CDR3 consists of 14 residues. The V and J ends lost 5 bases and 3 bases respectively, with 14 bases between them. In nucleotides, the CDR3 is TGTGCCAGTAGTCCGGATGGAGGGAGCTACGAGCAGTACTTC. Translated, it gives CASSPDGGSYEQYF.

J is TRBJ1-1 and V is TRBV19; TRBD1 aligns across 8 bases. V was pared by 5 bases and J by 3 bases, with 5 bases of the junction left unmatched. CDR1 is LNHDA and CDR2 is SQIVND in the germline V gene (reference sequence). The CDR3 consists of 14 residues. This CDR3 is CASSPSGGYTEAFF. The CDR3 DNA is TGTGCCAGTAGTCCATCAGGGGGCTACACTGAAGCTTTCTTT.

CDR3 sequence reads: CAISELETQYF. CDR3 sequence (DNA): TGTGCCATCAGTGAGCTAGAGACCCAGTACTTC. The chain couples TRBV10-3 to TRBJ2-5; D is unclear. Germline CDR1 is ENHRY and CDR2 is SYGVKD. Trimming took 2 bases from V and 4 from J, leaving 2 bases between them. The CDR3 sequence is 11 residues long.

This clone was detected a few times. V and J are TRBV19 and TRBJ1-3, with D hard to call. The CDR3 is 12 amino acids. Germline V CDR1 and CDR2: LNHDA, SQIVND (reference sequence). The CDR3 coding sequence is TGTGTTACCGGGTCGCCTGGAAACACCATATATTTT. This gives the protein CVTGSPGNTIYF. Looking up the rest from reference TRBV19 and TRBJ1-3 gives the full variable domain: DGGITQSPKYLFRKEGQNVTLSCEQNLNHDAMYWYRQDPGQGLRLIYYSQIVNDFQKGDIAEGYSVSREKKESFPLTVTSAQKNPTAFYLCVTGSPGNTIYFGEGSWLTVV.